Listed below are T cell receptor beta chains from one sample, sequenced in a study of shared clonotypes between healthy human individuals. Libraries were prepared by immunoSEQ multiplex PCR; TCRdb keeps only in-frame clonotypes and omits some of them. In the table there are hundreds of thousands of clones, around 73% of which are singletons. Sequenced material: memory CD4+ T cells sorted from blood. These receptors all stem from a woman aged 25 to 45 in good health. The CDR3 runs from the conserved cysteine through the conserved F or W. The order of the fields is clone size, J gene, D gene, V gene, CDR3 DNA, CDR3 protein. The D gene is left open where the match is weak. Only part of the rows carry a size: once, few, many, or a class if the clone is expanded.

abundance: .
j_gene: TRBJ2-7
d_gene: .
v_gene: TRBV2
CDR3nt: TGTGCCAGCAGTGATCCACAGGGTCCCTACGAGCAGTACTTC
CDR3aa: CASSDPQGPYEQYF

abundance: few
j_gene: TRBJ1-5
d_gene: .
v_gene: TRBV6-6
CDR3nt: TGTGCCAGCAGTTACCAAGCTAGCAATCAGCCCCAGCATTTT
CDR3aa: CASSYQASNQPQHF

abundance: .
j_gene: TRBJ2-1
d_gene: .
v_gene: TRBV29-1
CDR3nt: TGCAGCGTGCTGGTATTCCTAGACAATGAGCAGTTCTTC
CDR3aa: CSVLVFLDNEQFF

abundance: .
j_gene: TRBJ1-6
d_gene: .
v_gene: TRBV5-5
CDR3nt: TGTGCCAGCAGCTCACAAAGGGATTCACCCCTCCACTTT
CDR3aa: CASSSQRDSPLHF

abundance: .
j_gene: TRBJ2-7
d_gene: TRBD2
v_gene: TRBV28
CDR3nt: TGTGCCAGCATGAAGAGCGGGGCGTCCTACGAGCAGTACTTC
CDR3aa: CASMKSGASYEQYF

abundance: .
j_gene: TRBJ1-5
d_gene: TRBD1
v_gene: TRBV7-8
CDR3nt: TGTGCCAGCAGCTCAACAGGGGGCGAGCAGCCCCAGCATTTT
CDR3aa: CASSSTGGEQPQHF

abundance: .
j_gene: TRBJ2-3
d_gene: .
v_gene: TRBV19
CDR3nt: TGTGCCTCTAGGAGCGCAGATACGCAGTATTTT
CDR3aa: CASRSADTQYF

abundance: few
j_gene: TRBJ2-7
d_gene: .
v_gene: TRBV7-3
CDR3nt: TGTGCCAGCAGCCCTCACCAGGGCTACGAGCAGTACTTC
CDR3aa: CASSPHQGYEQYF

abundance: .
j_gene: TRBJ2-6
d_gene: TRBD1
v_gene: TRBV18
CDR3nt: TGTGCCAGCTCACCGCCACAGGGGACCTCATCTGGGGCCAACGTCCTGACTTTC
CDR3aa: CASSPPQGTSSGANVLTF

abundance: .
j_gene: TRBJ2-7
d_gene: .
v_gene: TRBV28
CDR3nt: TGTGCCAGCAGAGAGCGGAGCGGGTCCTCTAACGAGCAGTACTTC
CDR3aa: CASRERSGSSNEQYF

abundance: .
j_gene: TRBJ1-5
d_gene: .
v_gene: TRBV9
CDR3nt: TGTGCCAGCAGCGTAGGATCGGGAGGCAATCAGCCCCAGCATTTT
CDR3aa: CASSVGSGGNQPQHF

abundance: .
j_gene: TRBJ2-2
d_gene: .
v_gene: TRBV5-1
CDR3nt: TGCGCCAGCAGCCGGGTACAGATCGGCACCGGGGAGCTGTTTTTT
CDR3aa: CASSRVQIGTGELFF

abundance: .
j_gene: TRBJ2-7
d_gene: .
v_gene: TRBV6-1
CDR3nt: TGTGCCAGCAGTGCAGTCCAGCCAACCTCCTACGAGCAGTACTTC
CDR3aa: CASSAVQPTSYEQYF

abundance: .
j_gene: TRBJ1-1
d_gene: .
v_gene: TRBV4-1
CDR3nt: TGCGCCAGCAGCGTCCAGCAGAACACTGAAGCTTTCTTT
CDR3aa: CASSVQQNTEAFF

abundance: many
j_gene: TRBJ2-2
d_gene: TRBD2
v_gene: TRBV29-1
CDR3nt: TGCAGCGTTCGCACTAGCGGGTCCACGAACACCGGGGAGCTGTTTTTT
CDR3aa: CSVRTSGSTNTGELFF

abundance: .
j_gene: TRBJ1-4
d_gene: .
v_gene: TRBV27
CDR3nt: TGTGCCAGCAGTTTAACCGGACAGTGGAGGGGAAAACTGTTTTTT
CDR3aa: CASSLTGQWRGKLFF

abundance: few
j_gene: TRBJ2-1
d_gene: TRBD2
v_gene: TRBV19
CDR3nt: TGTGCCAGTAGAGTGAGCGGGAGTATTAGCGATGAGCAGTTCTTC
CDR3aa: CASRVSGSISDEQFF

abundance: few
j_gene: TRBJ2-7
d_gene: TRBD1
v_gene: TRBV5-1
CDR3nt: TGCGCCAGCATGGAAGGCGGACAGGGGACCCACGAGCAGTACTTC
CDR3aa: CASMEGGQGTHEQYF

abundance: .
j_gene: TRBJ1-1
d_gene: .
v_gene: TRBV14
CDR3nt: TGTGCCAGCAGGGTTGGGAACACTGAAGCTTTCTTT
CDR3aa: CASRVGNTEAFF

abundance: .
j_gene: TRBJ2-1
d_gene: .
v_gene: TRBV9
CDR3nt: TGTGCCAGCAGCGTAGGTTGGGACCACAATGAGCAGTTCTTC
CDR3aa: CASSVGWDHNEQFF

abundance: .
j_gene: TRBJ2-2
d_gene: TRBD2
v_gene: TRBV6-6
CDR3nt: TGTGCCAGCAGTTACTGGTCTGGCGGGAGTGCCGGGGAGCTGTTTTTT
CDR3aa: CASSYWSGGSAGELFF

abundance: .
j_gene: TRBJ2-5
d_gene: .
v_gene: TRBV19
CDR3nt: TGTGCCAGTAGTATAGGGTATGAGGGGGAGACCCAGTACTTC
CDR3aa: CASSIGYEGETQYF

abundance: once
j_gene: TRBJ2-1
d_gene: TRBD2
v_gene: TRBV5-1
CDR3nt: TGCGCCAGCAGCTTCTTAGGCGGGAGGGCATCTTTTGAGCAGTTCTTC
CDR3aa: CASSFLGGRASFEQFF

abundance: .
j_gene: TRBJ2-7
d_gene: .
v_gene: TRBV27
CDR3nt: TGTGCCAGCAGACTCCGGGGTCCCTACGAGCAGTACTTC
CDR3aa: CASRLRGPYEQYF

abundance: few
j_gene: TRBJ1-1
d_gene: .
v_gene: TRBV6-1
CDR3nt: TGTGCCAGCAGTGGTGGGGCAGGGACGAACACTGAAGCTTTCTTT
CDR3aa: CASSGGAGTNTEAFF

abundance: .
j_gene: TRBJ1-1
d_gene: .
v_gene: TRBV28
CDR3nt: TGTGCCAGCAGCCCGGGACTATTGAACACTGAAGCTTTCTTT
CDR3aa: CASSPGLLNTEAFF

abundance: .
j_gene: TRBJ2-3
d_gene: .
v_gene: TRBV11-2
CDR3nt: TGTGCCAGCAGCTCATTAGCGACAAATACGCAGTATTTT
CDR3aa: CASSSLATNTQYF

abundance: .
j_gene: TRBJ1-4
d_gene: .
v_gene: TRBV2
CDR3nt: TGTGCCAGCAGTGCAGGGAGGGATGAAAAACTGTTTTTT
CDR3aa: CASSAGRDEKLFF

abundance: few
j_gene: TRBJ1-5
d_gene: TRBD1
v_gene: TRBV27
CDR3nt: TGTGCCAGCAGTTTATCTATGGTTTGGGACAGTTCCAATCAGCCCCAGCATTTT
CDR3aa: CASSLSMVWDSSNQPQHF

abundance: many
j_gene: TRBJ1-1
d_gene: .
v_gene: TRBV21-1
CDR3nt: TGTGCCAGCAGCAAAGAGGACAGGGGGCGGCTCACTGAAGCTTTCTTT
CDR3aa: CASSKEDRGRLTEAFF